This T cell receptor (beta chain) was captured in a study of CD8 T cells in Susac syndrome (dated by TCRdb to between 2017 and 2020). Study-wide context: The study used repertoire sequencing to test whether antigen drove CD8+ T cell activation and differentiation in Susac syndrome.

Here is what the overall study found, with its caveats: The study acknowledged that relatively few individuals were included in the TCR sequencing and HLA analysis.

RNA was extracted with the RNeasy kit and roughly 0.45 to 1 ug was reverse transcribed using random hexamers. TCR beta CDR3 regions were amplified with the immunoSEQ multiplex PCR assay covering 54 Vbeta and 13 Jbeta segments. Bias from PCR amplification was corrected by using a synthetic template baseline for primer optimization and for computational correction. From the authors' description of their analysis: Reads were annotated to V, D and J genes according to IMGT and were analyzed with immunoSEQ Analyzer, with only productive sequences retained. Clonality was calculated as one minus the Shannon entropy normalized by log2 of the number of productive unique sequences. For each patient and control, public and private clones were evaluated among the 100 most prevalent clones. Susac-specific clones were defined as absent from healthy and MS cohorts, some 1,000 published viral clones and other ImmuneACCESS disease sequences. The public reads were quality trimmed at Q25 with fastp and then assembled into clones with MiXCR by TCRdb, keeping productive beta chains. CDR3 protein sequences are deduplicated, and each keeps its most common genes and DNA. TCRdb's processing, not the authors', yielded these V and J calls. The sample includes around 190,000 distinct CDR3 sequences, with over 85% observed a single time. Roughly 0.096% of the sample is held by the ten biggest clonotypes.

Comment on this clonotype: What antigen it recognizes has not been identified. There are no base qualities to consult, and no much larger clone falls within one base.

The CDR3 sequence holds 16 residues, the cysteine and phenylalanine included. The read is trimmed to its CDR3 DNA, 48 bases read in frame from base 1. CDR1 and CDR2 are drawn from the germline V gene (reference sequence): LGHDT, YNNKEL. Trimming removed 6 bases from V and 2 bases from J, leaving 17 bases between the germline ends. Peripheral blood CD8+ and CD4+ T cells from healthy donors, Susac syndrome patients and multiple sclerosis patients were profiled using high-throughput TCR beta sequencing. Healthy donors were age- and sex-matched controls. CD8+ TEMRA cells were enriched by FACS, while bulk CD8+ and CD4+ T cells were purified by magnetic negative isolation. Blood was drawn into EDTA tubes, processed within 24 hours, and PBMCs were isolated by density gradient centrifugation. PBMCs intended for TCR sequencing were frozen in liquid nitrogen and were later thawed in a 37 degrees C water bath. A purity of at least 90% was achieved for sorted or isolated CD4+, CD8+ and CD8+ TEMRA cells.

Material for sequencing was CD4+ T cells from PBMCs. The sequence is built from TRBV3-1 and TRBJ2-1; TRBD2 might be the D gene, on 6 matching bases. This TCR derives from a human donor in good health. The nucleotides read TGTGCCAGCAGTCTTTGGGCGGGGTCTACCTACAATGAGCAGTTCTTC. This sequence encodes CASSLWAGSTYNEQFF.